The 26 T cell receptor beta chains reported below all come from one sample, sequenced in a study of blood T cells in healthy people across ages. Then a second PCR, running about 6 to 11 cycles, was carried out with a sample-barcoded 5' primer and a J-beta primer mix. MiXCR, applied by TCRdb to the 5' RACE reads, yields one record per CDR3 protein. The sample includes roughly 1.5 million distinct CDR3 sequences, roughly 43% of them seen just once. Specimen: blood. These receptors were collected from a woman younger than 35 in good health.

V is TRBV28 and J is TRBJ2-5; unclear D gene. Germline CDR1 reads MDHEN; CDR2 reads SYDVKM. Trimming left V 6 bases short and J 1 base short, with 12 bases between. This CDR3 has 14 amino acids. The DNA for the CDR3 is TGTGCCAGCAGGCGTCGGGCTCTCCAAGAGACCCAGTACTTC. This codes for CASRRRALQETQYF.

This clonotype was detected a few times. The chain combines TRBV6-4 with TRBJ2-3; D call uncertain. The CDR3 is made up of 14 amino acids. Germline V gives CDR1 MRHNA, CDR2 SNTAGT. V lost 2 bases and J 3 bases, leaving 9 bases between the germline ends. CDR3 protein: CASSDQVDTDTQYF. As DNA, the CDR3 is TGTGCCAGCAGTGACCAAGTGGATACAGATACGCAGTATTTT.

This clonotype was seen a few times. The J gene is TRBJ1-4, the V gene TRBV28; weak D call: TRBD1 (6 bases). The ends were cut back, 5 bases at V and 4 bases at J, with 23 bases in the middle. Germline V lookup: CDR1 MDHEN, CDR2 SYDVKM. CDR3 length: 18 residues. CDR3 nucleotide sequence: TGTGCCAGCAGTCCACCAAGCCCGGGACACCTCCTTAATGAAAAACTGTTTTTT. Protein product: CASSPPSPGHLLNEKLFF.

The V and J genes are TRBV7-9 and TRBJ1-2; D not certain. This CDR3 spans 14 amino acids. Trimming left V 8 bases short and J 7 bases short, with 20 bases between. Per the germline V gene, CDR1 is SEHNR and CDR2 is FQNEAQ (reference sequence). DNA of the CDR3: TGTGCCAGCTCGGGGTCGCTCAAGGCGGTTGGCTACACCTTC. This encodes CASSGSLKAVGYTF.

The rearrangement uses TRBV20-1 and TRBJ1-3; tentative D call: TRBD1 (6 bases). The V and J ends lost 0 bases and 9 bases respectively, with 12 bases between them. CDR1 and CDR2 from the germline V gene are DFQATT and SNEGSKA (reference sequence). The CDR3 extends over 13 amino acids. CDR3 sequence: CSAREGPDSTIYF. The CDR3 DNA reads TGCAGTGCTAGAGAGGGCCCGGACAGCACCATATATTTT.

The V call is TRBV12-3 or TRBV12-4, the J call TRBJ2-7; possible D gene TRBD1, 6 bases. V dropped 4 bases and J dropped 3 bases, with 10 bases sitting between them. The CDR3 has 13 amino acids. In DNA, the CDR3 is TGTGCCAGCAGTTGGACAGACGACTACGAGCAGTACTTC. This sequence encodes CASSWTDDYEQYF.

This clonotype was picked up a small number of times. The chain recombines TRBV2 with TRBJ2-2, with 9 bases identical to TRBD2. CDR1 SNHLY and CDR2 FYNNEI come from the germline V gene. The CDR3 sequence is 16 residues long. The J segment lost 7 bases and the V segment lost 2 bases, leaving 8 bases of the junction unmatched. In DNA, the CDR3 is TGTGCCAGCAGTGAACTTCTAGCGGGGTCGGGCGGGGAGCTGTTTTTT. Its translation is CASSELLAGSGGELFF.

The chain is built from TRBV12-3 or TRBV12-4 and TRBJ2-3; 11 positions match TRBD1. This CDR3 is 16 amino acids long. Unmatched junction bases numbered 3, after V lost 2 bases and J lost 2 bases. The CDR3 protein is CASSLWDRGITDTQYF. The DNA for the CDR3 is TGTGCCAGCAGTTTATGGGACAGGGGGATCACAGATACGCAGTATTTT.

This chain links TRBV11-3 with TRBJ2-3; D gene unclear. Germline assignment: CDR1 SGHNT and CDR2 YENEEA. There are 13 residues in the CDR3. V lost 5 bases and J 4 bases, leaving 10 bases between the germline ends. CDR3 DNA sequence: TGTGCCAGCAGCCCAATTTCGGCAGATACGCAGTATTTT. Protein: CASSPISADTQYF.

Only one count was recorded for this clonotype. The J gene is TRBJ2-5, the V gene TRBV28; D remains unclear. Germline CDR1 MDHEN, CDR2 SYDVKM. The CDR3 runs to 17 residues. The ends were cut back, 4 bases at V and 3 bases at J, with 21 bases in the middle. CDR3 sequence: CASSYPGLTFGEETQYF. The CDR3 bases are TGTGCCAGCAGTTACCCTGGGCTCACATTTGGGGAAGAGACCCAGTACTTC.

V usage is TRBV20-1 and J usage is TRBJ1-1; D is uncertain. Looked up from germline, CDR1 is DFQATT and CDR2 is SNEGSKA (reference sequence). This CDR3 has 12 amino acids. V lost 4 bases to trimming and J lost 0 bases, with 6 bases between them. The CDR3 bases are TGCAGTGCTACACGTTTGAACACTGAAGCTTTCTTT. This encodes CSATRLNTEAFF.

This rearrangement joins TRBV25-1 to TRBJ1-1; D gene unclear. Germline loops: CDR1 MGHDK, CDR2 SYGVNS. The CDR3 consists of 15 residues. V dropped 2 bases and J dropped 4 bases, with 14 bases sitting between them. The CDR3 coding sequence is TGTGCCAGCAGTGAACGGGTAGGGCCTGGCACTGAAGCTTTCTTT. Translated, it gives CASSERVGPGTEAFF.

The chain recombines TRBV20-1 with TRBJ2-1, with D unresolved. Per germline, CDR1 DFQATT and CDR2 SNEGSKA (reference sequence). The CDR3 has 15 amino acids. V was clipped by 8 bases and J by 3 bases, with 20 bases between them. This CDR3 is CSCTDQQSGYNEQFF. The CDR3 region has the DNA TGCAGTTGTACCGATCAGCAGTCGGGCTACAATGAGCAGTTCTTC.

The chain is built from TRBV7-2 and TRBJ1-5; no firm D call. Trimming stripped 2 bases from V and 7 bases from J, with 12 bases between. This CDR3 has 14 amino acids. The germline V gene encodes CDR1 SGHTA and CDR2 FQGNSA. The DNA of the CDR3 is TGTGCCAGCAGCTTAATGGGTTGGCGGCAGCCCCAGCATTTT. Translation: CASSLMGWRQPQHF.

The chain recombines TRBV4-1 with TRBJ2-6; D not certain. Trimming removed 4 bases at V and 2 bases at J, with 12 bases between. CDR1 MGHRA and CDR2 YSYEKL come from the germline V gene. The CDR3 has 16 residues. This CDR3 reads CASSPSPFPGANVLTF. The CDR3 DNA sequence: TGCGCCAGCAGCCCTTCCCCATTTCCTGGGGCCAACGTCCTGACTTTC.

The chain recombines TRBV29-1 with TRBJ1-2; 9 nucleotides align to TRBD1. CDR1 SQVTM and CDR2 ANQGSEA come from the germline V gene. The CDR3 spans 16 residues. V gave up 3 bases and J gave up 4 bases; unmatched junction bases: 12. The CDR3 is CSVEESVGQGPYGYTF. DNA of the CDR3: TGCAGCGTTGAGGAGTCTGTGGGACAGGGTCCCTATGGCTACACCTTC.

The chain is built from TRBV30 and TRBJ2-3; 9 positions match TRBD2. V lost 2 bases to trimming and J lost 4 bases; unmatched junction nucleotides: 4. Germline loops: CDR1 GTSNPN, CDR2 SVGIG (reference sequence). There are 14 residues in the CDR3. Here the CDR3 DNA reads TGTGCCTGGAGTCCCCAGCGGGGGGCAGATACGCAGTATTTT. The encoded protein is CAWSPQRGADTQYF.

This chain connects TRBV2 to TRBJ1-6; unclear D gene. CDR3 length equals 13 residues. CDR1 is SNHLY, CDR2 FYNNEI, per germline. The germline V and J ends were trimmed by 7 bases and 7 bases, with 11 bases remaining between them. The CDR3 DNA is TGTGCCAGCACTTCTGGCGGAAATTCACCCCTCCACTTT. Protein sequence: CASTSGGNSPLHF.

The chain combines TRBV6-5 with TRBJ2-1; TRBD1 aligns across 9 bases. V gave up 5 bases and J gave up 5 bases; unmatched junction bases: 10. CDR3 length equals 16 residues. Germline values: CDR1 MNHEY, CDR2 SVGAGI. CDR3 bases: TGTGCCAGCAGTAGCAGAAGGACAGGGGTGGACAATGAGCAGTTCTTC. Its translation is CASSSRRTGVDNEQFF.

Only a few counts were recorded for this clonotype. The chain has TRBV28 and TRBJ1-6; D not certain. The germline CDR1 and CDR2 sequences are MDHEN and SYDVKM. Trimming shortened V by 5 bases and J by 5 bases, and 19 bases separated the two germline ends. The CDR3 consists of 17 residues. The CDR3 DNA reads TGTGCCAGCAGTGCCCGATTTATGGGCGGCGATAATTCACCCCTCCACTTT. Its translation: CASSARFMGGDNSPLHF.

This clonotype came up once. The chain uses TRBV20-1 and TRBJ2-7; a possible D gene is TRBD1 (6 bases). The CDR3 length is 17 residues. V dropped 1 base and J dropped 3 bases, with 22 bases sitting between them. Germline V lookup: CDR1 DFQATT, CDR2 SNEGSKA (reference sequence). CDR3 residues: CSARGPTGTKNYYEQYF. CDR3 in DNA: TGCAGTGCTAGAGGTCCCACCGGGACAAAAAATTACTACGAGCAGTACTTC.

This clonotype was seen a handful of times. The chain couples TRBV6-6 to TRBJ2-2; the D is unclear. Germline V lookup: CDR1 MNHNY, CDR2 SVGAGI (reference sequence). Trimming removed 3 bases from V and 1 base from J, with 6 bases in between. The CDR3 is 14 residues long. The CDR3, as DNA: TGTGCCAGCAGTTATAGACAGAACACCGGGGAGCTGTTTTTT. Its translation is CASSYRQNTGELFF.

This clonotype showed up just a few times. The chain couples TRBV6-6 to TRBJ2-5; D may correspond to TRBD1 or TRBD2 (6 bases each). This CDR3 spans 15 amino acids. Germline values: CDR1 MNHNY, CDR2 SVGAGI (reference sequence). Trimming removed 5 bases at V and 3 bases at J, with 16 bases between. CDR3 DNA: TGTGCCAGCAGTCAGACAGGACCGGGGGAAGAGACCCAGTACTTC. Protein product: CASSQTGPGEETQYF.

The chain joins TRBV28 to TRBJ1-5, with unresolved D. From germline, CDR1 is MDHEN and CDR2 SYDVKM. V was clipped by 5 bases and J by 1 base, with 15 bases between them. This CDR3 region has 16 residues. DNA for the CDR3: TGTGCCAGCAGTCCAAACCGAGGGATCAGCAATCAGCCCCAGCATTTT. Translating it yields CASSPNRGISNQPQHF.

Only a few counts were recorded for this clonotype. V and J are TRBV5-1 and TRBJ2-3; D remains unclear. Germline V gives CDR1 SGHRS, CDR2 YFSETQ. Trimming pared 1 base from V and 5 bases from J, leaving 8 bases between. The CDR3 has 13 residues. Here the CDR3 reads CASSLFWGDTQYF. For the CDR3, the DNA is TGCGCCAGCAGCTTGTTCTGGGGAGATACGCAGTATTTT.

The rearrangement uses TRBV20-1 and TRBJ2-1, with D hard to call. Germline-derived CDR1 and CDR2 are DFQATT and SNEGSKA (reference sequence). This CDR3 spans 13 amino acids. Trimming took 3 bases from V and 7 from J, leaving 13 bases between them. The CDR3 reads CSARANSLNEQFF. The CDR3 nucleotides read TGCAGTGCTAGGGCTAATTCATTGAATGAGCAGTTCTTC.